This T cell receptor (beta chain) originates from a study of shared clonotypes between healthy human individuals. CD45RO-negative CD8 cells positively selected for CCR7 made up the naive population, which excluded terminally differentiated effector memory CD45RA+ cells. Method: immunoSEQ multiplex PCR; TCRdb's copy keeps in-frame clones and lacks some. This table holds 1.5 million to 2.5 million clones, about 95% found once. The CDR3 length is 16 residues. Germline lookup yields CDR1 MNHNS and CDR2 SASEGT. After removal of 1 base from V and 7 bases from J, the junction contained 5 bases not matched to a gene.

The V call is TRBV6-1, the J call TRBJ1-6; TRBD1 aligns across 9 bases. This receptor was obtained from a man aged 18 to 35 in good health. The source material was naive CD8+ T cells sorted from blood. The CDR3 nucleotides are TGTGCCAGCAGTGAAGGGACAGGGGCTCAAAATTCACCCCTCCACTTT. Protein sequence: CASSEGTGAQNSPLHF.